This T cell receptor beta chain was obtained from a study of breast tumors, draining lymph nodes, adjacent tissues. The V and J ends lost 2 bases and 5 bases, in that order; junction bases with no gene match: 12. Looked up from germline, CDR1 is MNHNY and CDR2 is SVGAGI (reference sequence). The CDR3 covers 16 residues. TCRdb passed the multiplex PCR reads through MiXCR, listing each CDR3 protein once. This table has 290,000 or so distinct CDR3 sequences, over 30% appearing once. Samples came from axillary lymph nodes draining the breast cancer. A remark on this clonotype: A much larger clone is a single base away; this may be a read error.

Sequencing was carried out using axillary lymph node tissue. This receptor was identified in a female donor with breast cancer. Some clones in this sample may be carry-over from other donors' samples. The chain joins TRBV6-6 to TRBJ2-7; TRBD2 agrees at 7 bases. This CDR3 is CASSYTLTGGIDEQYF. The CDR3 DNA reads TGTGCCAGCAGTTACACCCTAACGGGAGGAATCGACGAGCAGTACTTC.